The entry that follows covers one T cell receptor beta chain sequence. This record belongs to a study of T cell responses to AZD1222 COVID-19 vaccine. This CDR3 comprises 14 residues. Germline V CDR1 and CDR2: MDHEN, SYDVKM. V shed 6 bases, J shed 6 bases, and the junction held 10 bases outside the gene matches. Assay used: immunoSEQ multiplex PCR; TCRdb lists only in-frame clones, some missing. The sample has 120,000 or so clones; approximately 88% are singletons. This sample comprised peripheral blood, obtained on day 0 of AZD1222 vaccination. The chain couples TRBV28 to TRBJ2-7, with 8 bases fitting TRBD2. The source of this sequence is an adult in good health. The CDR3 DNA reads as TGTGCCAGCAGGGAGGCGGGAGGAGGTAGCGAGCAGTACTTC. Translating gives CASREAGGGSEQYF.